This paragraph reports one T cell receptor (beta chain). At least ten counts were recorded for this clonotype. It lacks a known antigen. Base qualities are missing; no much larger clone stands one base away. The sample comes from a study of T cells after yellow fever vaccination (dated by TCRdb to the late 2010s). Regarding the study in general: The SMART-Seq v4 Ultra Low Input RNA kit was used to prepare libraries from fractions with low cell numbers. Bulk TCR alpha and beta repertoires were sequenced longitudinally to track T-cell clones before and after primary and booster YFV17D yellow fever vaccination. Blood was collected at multiple timepoints before and after primary and secondary immunization, and bulk PBMC replicates and cell subsets were isolated. Two healthy male donors made up the cohort, one aged 18 to 30 years and the other aged 30 to 40 years. Findings and caveats that apply to the study as a whole: FACS-sorted repertoires could contain abundant contaminating clonotypes from the bulk population, so computational filtering was required. After the booster, most of the clones that had expanded following primary vaccination were detected again (just under 97% of CD4 and around 88% of CD8), which suggests that memory was broadly maintained. The secondary T-cell response was found to be weaker but faster than the primary response, with a peak reached on day 5 rather than on day 15. A small share of clonotypes occurred in both CD4 and CD8 compartments, likely arising from convergent recombination. Because the study included only a couple of donors, the extent to which the findings can be generalized is limited.

The sample's treatment or condition, from its label and the paper: live attenuated yellow fever vaccine strain. PBMCs were isolated from peripheral blood using a standard Ficoll-Paque protocol. Dynabeads CD4 and CD8 positive selection kits were used to isolate the CD4 and CD8 T-cell fractions. RNA was extracted with TriZol from bulk PBMCs, CD4 and CD8 fractions, and dextramer-positive and dextramer-negative fractions. Data came from an Illumina NovaSeq 6000. TCR cDNA was made using 5'RACE template switching, a step that added a universal primer site and unique molecular identifiers. Priming of cDNA synthesis was performed from both the TCR alpha and TCR beta constant segments. Library amplification used two PCR steps, and the second PCR step added sample barcodes and sequencing adapters. Sequencing of libraries was done on Illumina HiSeq 2500 (2x100 bp) or NovaSeq (2x150 bp). For the original study's pipeline: Demultiplexing of reads and collapsing into UMI consensus sequences were performed with MIGEC, and V(D)J alignment was carried out with MiXCR. Vaccine-responding clonotypes were defined with edgeR using replicate PBMC samples, requiring FDR below 0.01 and a log2 fold change above 5 up to day 15. Each bulk clonotype received a CD4 or CD8 identity based on whether the sequenced CD4 or CD8 repertoire contained that clonotype at higher abundance. TCRdb ran its own pipeline on the public reads, namely fastp trimming at Q25 and MiXCR clone calling, and kept in-frame beta chains. Rows merge per CDR3 protein into single entries with the most common DNA and genes. For this entry, the V and J calls and clone size follow TCRdb and not the study's own pipeline. This sample comprises 250,000 to 300,000 distinct CDR3 sequences, 5.2% of them detected only once. More than 3% of the sample is in the top ten clones.

This TCR came from a man aged 18 to 35 who received the YFV17D yellow fever vaccine. The starting material was CD4+ T cells sorted from PBMCs, obtained on the day of the yellow fever booster vaccination.

The CDR3 region: CASSFQEGAPAKNIQYF. The sequenced DNA is TGTGCCAGCAGTTTCCAGGAGGGGGCGCCGGCCAAAAACATTCAGTACTTC. The V and J segments used are TRBV12-3 or TRBV12-4 and TRBJ2-4; the D region possibly corresponds to TRBD1 (7 bases align). Counted from cysteine to phenylalanine, this CDR3 has 17 amino acids. The sequence is cut down to CDR3 DNA, 51 bases in frame from base 1. Between the V and J ends, shortened by 3 bases and 1 base respectively, the junction contains 16 bases.